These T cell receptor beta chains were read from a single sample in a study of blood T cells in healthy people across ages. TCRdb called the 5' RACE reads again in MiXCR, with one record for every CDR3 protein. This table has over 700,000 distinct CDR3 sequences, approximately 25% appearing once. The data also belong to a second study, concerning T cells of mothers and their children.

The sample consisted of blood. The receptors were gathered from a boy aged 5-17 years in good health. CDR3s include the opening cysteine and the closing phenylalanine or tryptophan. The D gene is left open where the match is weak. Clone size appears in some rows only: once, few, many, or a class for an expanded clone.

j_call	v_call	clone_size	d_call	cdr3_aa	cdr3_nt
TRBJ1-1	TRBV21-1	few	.	CASSTEEVGTEAFF	TGTGCCAGCAGCACCGAGGAAGTAGGAACTGAAGCTTTCTTT
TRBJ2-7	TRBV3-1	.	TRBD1	CASSQDVTGGDEQYF	TGTGCCAGCAGCCAAGATGTGACAGGGGGCGACGAGCAGTACTTC
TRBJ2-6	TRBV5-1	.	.	CASSLDPRAGSGANVLTF	TGCGCCAGCAGCTTGGATCCCAGGGCAGGGTCTGGGGCCAACGTCCTGACTTTC
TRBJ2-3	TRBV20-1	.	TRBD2	CSAMPSGSTDTQYF	TGCAGTGCTATGCCTAGCGGGTCCACAGATACGCAGTATTTT
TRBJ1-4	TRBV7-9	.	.	CASQPGSEKLFF	TGTGCCAGCCAACCGGGTAGTGAAAAACTGTTTTTT
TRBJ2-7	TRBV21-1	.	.	CASSMDWVGDRSHEQYF	TGTGCCAGCAGCATGGACTGGGTTGGGGACAGGTCCCACGAGCAGTACTTC
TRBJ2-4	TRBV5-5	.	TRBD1	CASSPRTGSNIQYF	TGTGCCAGCAGCCCTAGGACAGGGTCCAACATTCAGTACTTC
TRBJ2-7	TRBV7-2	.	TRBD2	CASSWAGGTYEQYF	TGTGCCAGCAGCTGGGCGGGGGGAACCTACGAGCAGTACTTC
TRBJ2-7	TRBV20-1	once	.	CSASRPSYEQYF	TGCAGTGCTAGCCGACCCTCCTACGAGCAGTACTTC
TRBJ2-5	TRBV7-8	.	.	CASSLHAQETQYF	TGTGCCAGCAGCCTACACGCTCAAGAGACCCAGTACTTC
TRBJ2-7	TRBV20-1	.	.	CSAPYRGPSYEQYF	TGCAGTGCTCCTTATCGCGGGCCCTCCTACGAGCAGTACTTC
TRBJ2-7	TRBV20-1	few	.	CSARDSGAAYEQYF	TGCAGTGCTAGAGACTCGGGAGCAGCCTACGAGCAGTACTTC
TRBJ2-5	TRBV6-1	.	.	CASSEGPGSAQYF	TGTGCCAGCAGTGAAGGCCCCGGTTCGGCCCAGTACTTC
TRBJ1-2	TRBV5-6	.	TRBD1	CASSLDIGTGVGYTF	TGTGCCAGCAGCTTGGATATCGGGACAGGGGTTGGCTACACCTTC
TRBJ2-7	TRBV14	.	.	CASSQGSKGDEQYF	TGTGCCAGCAGCCAAGGAAGTAAAGGGGACGAGCAGTACTTC
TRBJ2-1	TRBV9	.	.	CASSPHERVEVSEQFF	TGTGCCAGCAGCCCCCATGAGCGGGTCGAAGTCTCTGAGCAGTTCTTC
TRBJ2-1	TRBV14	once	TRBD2	CASSRWGGSYNEQFF	TGTGCCAGCAGCCGATGGGGGGGCTCCTACAATGAGCAGTTCTTC
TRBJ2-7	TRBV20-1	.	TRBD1	CSATDRGAYEQYF	TGCAGTGCTACCGACAGGGGGGCCTACGAGCAGTACTTC
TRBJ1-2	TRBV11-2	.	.	CASSFLGTGIGGYTF	TGTGCCAGCAGCTTCTTGGGCACAGGCATCGGGGGCTACACCTTC
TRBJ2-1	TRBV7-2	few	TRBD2	CASSLRGTSGRGAHNEQFF	TGTGCCAGCAGCTTACGTGGGACTAGCGGGAGGGGGGCACACAATGAGCAGTTCTTC
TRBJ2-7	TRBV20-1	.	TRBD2	CSARHTAGTRLEQYF	TGCAGTGCTAGACATACAGCGGGGACTCGCCTCGAGCAGTACTTC
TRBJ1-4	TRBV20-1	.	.	CSARDLVGATNEKLFF	TGCAGTGCTAGAGATCTGGTGGGAGCAACTAATGAAAAACTGTTTTTT
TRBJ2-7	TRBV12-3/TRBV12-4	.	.	CASSRGSGEQYF	TGTGCCAGCAGTCGGGGCTCTGGCGAGCAGTACTTC
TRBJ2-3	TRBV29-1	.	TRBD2	CSVDPSGHRGTQYF	TGCAGCGTTGATCCTAGCGGGCATAGAGGAACGCAGTATTTT
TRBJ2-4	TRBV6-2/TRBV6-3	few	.	CAGSDGNIQYF	TGTGCCGGCTCCGATGGTAACATTCAGTACTTC
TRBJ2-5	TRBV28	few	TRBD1	CASSLWTGVVKTQYF	TGTGCCAGCAGTTTATGGACAGGGGTAGTGAAGACCCAGTACTTC
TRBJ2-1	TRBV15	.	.	CATRGGYNEQFF	TGTGCCACCAGGGGCGGGTACAATGAGCAGTTCTTC
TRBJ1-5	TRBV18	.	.	CASSPRSDQPQHF	TGTGCCAGCTCACCACGGAGTGATCAGCCCCAGCATTTT